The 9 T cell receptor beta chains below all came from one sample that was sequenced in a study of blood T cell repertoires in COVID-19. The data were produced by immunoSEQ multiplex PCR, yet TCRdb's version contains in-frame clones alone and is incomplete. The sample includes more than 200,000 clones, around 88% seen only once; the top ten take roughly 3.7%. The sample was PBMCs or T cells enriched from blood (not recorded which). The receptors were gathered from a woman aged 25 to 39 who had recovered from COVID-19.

CDR3 in amino acids: CASSLGTGNTETQYF. In nucleotides, the CDR3 is TGCGCCAGCAGCCTCGGGACAGGGAACACAGAGACCCAGTACTTC. J is TRBJ2-5 and V is TRBV5-1; 9 nucleotides line up with TRBD1. CDR3 size: 15 residues. Germline CDR1 and CDR2: SGHRS and YFSETQ. The trim removed 4 bases at V and 4 bases at J, leaving 8 bases unmatched.

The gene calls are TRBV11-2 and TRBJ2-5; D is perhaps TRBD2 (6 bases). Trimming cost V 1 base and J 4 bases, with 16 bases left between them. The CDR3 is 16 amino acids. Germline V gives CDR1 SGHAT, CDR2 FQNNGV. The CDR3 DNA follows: TGTGCCAGCAGCTTAGGAGGGCCAGCGGGCTTAGAGACCCAGTACTTC. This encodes CASSLGGPAGLETQYF.

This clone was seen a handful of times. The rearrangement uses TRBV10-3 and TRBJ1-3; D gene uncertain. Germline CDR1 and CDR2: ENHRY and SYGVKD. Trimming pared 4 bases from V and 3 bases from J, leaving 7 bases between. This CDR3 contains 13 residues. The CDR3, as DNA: TGTGCCATCAGTGCCAGTTATGGAAACACCATATATTTT. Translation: CAISASYGNTIYF.

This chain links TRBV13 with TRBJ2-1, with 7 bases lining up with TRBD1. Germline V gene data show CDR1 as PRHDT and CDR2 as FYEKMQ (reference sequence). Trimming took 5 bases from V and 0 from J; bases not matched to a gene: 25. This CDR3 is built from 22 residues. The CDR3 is CASSVLGWDRENSPSSYNEQFF. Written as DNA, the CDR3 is TGTGCCAGCAGCGTACTCGGGTGGGACAGAGAGAATAGCCCCTCCTCCTACAATGAGCAGTTCTTC.

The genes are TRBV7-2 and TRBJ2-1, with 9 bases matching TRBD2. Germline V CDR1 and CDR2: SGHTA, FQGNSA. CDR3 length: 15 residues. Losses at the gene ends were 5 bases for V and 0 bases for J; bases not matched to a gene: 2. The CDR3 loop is CASSRSGSSYNEQFF. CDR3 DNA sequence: TGTGCCAGCAGCCGTAGCGGGAGCTCCTACAATGAGCAGTTCTTC.

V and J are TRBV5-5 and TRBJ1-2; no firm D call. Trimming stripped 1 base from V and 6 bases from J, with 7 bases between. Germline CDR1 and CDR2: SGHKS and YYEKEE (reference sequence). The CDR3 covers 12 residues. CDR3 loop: CASSLIGHGYTF. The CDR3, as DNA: TGTGCCAGCAGCTTGATTGGCCATGGCTACACCTTC.

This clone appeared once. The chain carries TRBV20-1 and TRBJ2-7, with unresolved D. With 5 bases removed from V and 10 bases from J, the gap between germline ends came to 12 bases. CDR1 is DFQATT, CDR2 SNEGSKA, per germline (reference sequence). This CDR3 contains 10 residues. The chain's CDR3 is CSAGRSFQYF. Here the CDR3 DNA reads TGCAGTGCTGGAAGGAGTTTTCAGTACTTC.

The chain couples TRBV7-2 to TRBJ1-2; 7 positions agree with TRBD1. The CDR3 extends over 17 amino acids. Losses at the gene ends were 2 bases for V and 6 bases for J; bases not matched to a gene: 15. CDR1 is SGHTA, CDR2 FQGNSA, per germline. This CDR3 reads CASSLSVGARGYHGYTF. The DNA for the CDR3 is TGTGCCAGCAGCTTAAGTGTGGGGGCCAGGGGGTATCATGGCTACACCTTC.

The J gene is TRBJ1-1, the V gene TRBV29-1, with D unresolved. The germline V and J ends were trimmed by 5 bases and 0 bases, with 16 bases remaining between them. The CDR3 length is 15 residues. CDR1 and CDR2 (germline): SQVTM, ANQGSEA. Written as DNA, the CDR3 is TGCAGCGTTTCGTGGAGTGCCTGGATGAACACTGAAGCTTTCTTT. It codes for CSVSWSAWMNTEAFF.